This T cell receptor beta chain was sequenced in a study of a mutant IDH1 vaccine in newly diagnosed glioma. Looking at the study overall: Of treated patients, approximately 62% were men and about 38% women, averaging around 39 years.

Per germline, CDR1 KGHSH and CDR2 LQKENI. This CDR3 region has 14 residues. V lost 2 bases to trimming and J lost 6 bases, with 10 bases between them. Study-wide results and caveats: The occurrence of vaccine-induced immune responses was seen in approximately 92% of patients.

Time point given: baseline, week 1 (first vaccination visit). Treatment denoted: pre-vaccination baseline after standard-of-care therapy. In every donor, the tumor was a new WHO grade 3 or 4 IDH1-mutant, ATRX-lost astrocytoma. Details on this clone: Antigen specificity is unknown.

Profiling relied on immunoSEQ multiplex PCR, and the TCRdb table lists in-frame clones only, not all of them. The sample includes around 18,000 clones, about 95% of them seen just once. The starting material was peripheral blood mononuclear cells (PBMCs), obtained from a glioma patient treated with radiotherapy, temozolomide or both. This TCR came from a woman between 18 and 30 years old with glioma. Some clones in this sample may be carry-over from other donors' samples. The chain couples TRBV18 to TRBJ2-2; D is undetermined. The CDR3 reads CASSPGHGAGELFF. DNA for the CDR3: TGTGCCAGCTCACCAGGGCATGGGGCCGGGGAGCTGTTTTTT. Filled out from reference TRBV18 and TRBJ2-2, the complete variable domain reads NAGVMQNPRHLVRRRGQEARLRCSPMKGHSHVYWYRQLPEEGLKFMVYLQKENIIDESGMPKERFSAEFPKEGPSILRIQQVVRGDSAAYFCASSPGHGAGELFFGEGSRLTVL.